At least ten counts were recorded for the clone carrying this T cell receptor beta chain. Trimming removed 6 bases from V and 6 bases from J, with 11 bases in between. The germline V gene has CDR1 MNHEY and CDR2 SMNVEV (reference sequence). There are 12 residues in the CDR3. The sample comes from a study of early T cells in non-severe SARS-CoV-2 infection. One entry per CDR3 protein results from TCRdb running MiXCR on the 5' RACE reads. The repertoire holds under 85,000 distinct CDR3 sequences, with around 13% as singletons. This receptor was taken from an adult who was a healthcare worker with PCR-confirmed SARS-CoV-2 infection or an uninfected control (not recorded which). V gene TRBV27 combines with J gene TRBJ1-2; D unresolved. The sample was whole blood. Here the CDR3 reads CASRGQSHGYTF. The CDR3, as DNA: TGTGCCAGCAGAGGGCAGAGTCATGGCTACACCTTC.